This T cell receptor (beta chain) is drawn from a study of cytomegalovirus exposure and HLA in healthy donors. Overall study context: Sequencing of 180 million or so T cells in an earlier analysis found some 100 million unique TCR beta sequences. General study findings and limits: Productive status was seen about 90% or about 30% of the time for most TCR beta V segments in an earlier analysis. After further analysis at a later stage, some 15,000 TCR beta sequences were associated with HLA alleles at 0.05 false discovery rate. It was in a later analysis that TCR association rates were seen to vary by HLA locus, highest for DRB1 and lowest for HLA-C.

The study ran its PCR with 60 Vbeta and 13 Jbeta primers. The assay was immunoSEQ multiplex PCR, and TCRdb's table has in-frame clones only and misses some. The repertoire has about 98,000 clones, around 57% of them found once; the top ten carry about 4.4%. As concerns this clone: The antigen is undetermined.

V was shortened by 0 bases and J by 0 bases, with 6 bases between the two germline ends. This CDR3 contains 14 residues. Germline V gene data show CDR1 as SGHRS and CDR2 as YFSETQ. Material: PBMCs. The source is a human donor in good health. The rearrangement links TRBV5-1 to TRBJ1-1; D is undetermined. The CDR3: CASSLGGVNTEAFF. The CDR3 DNA follows: TGCGCCAGCAGCTTGGGCGGGGTGAACACTGAAGCTTTCTTT. Supplemented by reference TRBV5-1 and TRBJ1-1, the full variable domain reads KAGVTQTPRYLIKTRGQQVTLSCSPISGHRSVSWYQQTPGQGLQFLFEYFSETQRNKGNFPGRFSGRQFSNSRSEMNVSTLELGDSALYLCASSLGGVNTEAFFGQGTRLTVV.